Listed here are 26 T cell receptor beta chains from one sample, sequenced in a study of graft-versus-host responses after intestinal transplantation. Clones were sequenced by immunoSEQ multiplex PCR, and TCRdb holds only the in-frame ones, with some missing. The table shows 60,000 to 90,000 clones, with roughly 87% occurring only once. No antigen has been identified for these receptors. Material: unstimulated CD8+ T cells sorted from spleen or lymph node cells, obtained before intestinal transplant. Receptor source: a human donor who received an intestinal transplant.

The V call is TRBV10-2, the J call TRBJ2-7; a weak D match, TRBD1 (5 bases). The length of the CDR3 is 14 residues. In germline, CDR1 is WSHSY, CDR2 SAAADI. The V end lost 3 bases, the J end lost 0 bases, and 9 bases lay between the germline ends. The CDR3 protein is CASSERQSSYEQYF. The CDR3 DNA reads TGCGCCAGCAGTGAACGACAGAGCTCCTACGAGCAGTACTTC.

Regarding this clone: The identical CDR3 is also encoded by other nucleotide sequences in the sample. The chain joins TRBV6-5 to TRBJ1-2; D is ambiguous. The CDR3 consists of 14 residues. V shed 2 bases and J shed 4 bases, with 11 bases lying between them. In germline, CDR1 is MNHEY, CDR2 SVGAGI. For the CDR3, the DNA is TGTGCCAGCAGTTACGAGGGCACTCCCTATGGCTACACCTTC. Protein: CASSYEGTPYGYTF.

V usage is TRBV27 and J usage is TRBJ2-1; D perhaps matches TRBD1 (5 bases). V lost 0 bases and J 3 bases, leaving 27 bases between the germline ends. In germline, CDR1 is MNHEY, CDR2 SMNVEV (reference sequence). The CDR3 runs to 21 residues. The CDR3 DNA is TGTGCCAGCAGTTTATCGGCCCCCCTCGACAGTTCTCAGCATTACTACAATGAGCAGTTCTTC. Translation: CASSLSAPLDSSQHYYNEQFF.

CDR3 protein: CASSATLGQGEKLFF. CDR3 sequence (DNA): TGTGCCAGCAGTGCCACCCTCGGACAGGGGGAAAAACTGTTTTTT. The V call is TRBV9, the J call TRBJ1-4, with TRBD1 matching 9 bases. Germline trimming cut 5 bases from V and 8 bases from J; bases unmatched to any gene: 10. Germline V lookup: CDR1 SGDLS, CDR2 YYNGEE. This CDR3 spans 15 amino acids.

This clone was picked up one time. The genes are TRBV19 and TRBJ1-5, with 8 bases that match TRBD1. The V segment lost 6 bases and the J segment 4 bases; nucleotides outside the gene matches: 5. The CDR3 extends over 14 amino acids. Germline lookup yields CDR1 LNHDA and CDR2 SQIVND (reference sequence). The CDR3 region has the DNA TGTGCCAGTAGGGGACAGGACAGGAATCAGCCCCAGCATTTT. Protein sequence: CASRGQDRNQPQHF.

V usage is TRBV4-1 and J usage is TRBJ2-3; the D gene is possibly TRBD2 (6 bases). The length of the CDR3 is 16 residues. The ends were cut back, 3 bases at V and 4 bases at J, with 17 bases in the middle. Germline loops: CDR1 MGHRA, CDR2 YSYEKL. The CDR3 sequence: CASSQNLGGVSDTQYF. CDR3 DNA: TGCGCCAGCAGCCAGAACCTCGGGGGTGTCTCAGATACGCAGTATTTT.

CDR3 DNA: TGTGCCAGCAGCGTAGAACGTTCGGTGGTCCAAGAGACCCAGTACTTC. Translating gives CASSVERSVVQETQYF. This chain links TRBV9 with TRBJ2-5; D remains ambiguous. V lost 0 bases and J lost 1, with 13 bases in between. The CDR3 contains 16 residues. From germline, CDR1 is SGDLS and CDR2 YYNGEE.

The V call is TRBV27, the J call TRBJ1-1, with D unclear. This CDR3 has 14 amino acids. The V end was cut by 0 bases, the J end by 4 bases, with 9 bases between. The germline V gene has CDR1 MNHEY and CDR2 SMNVEV (reference sequence). As DNA, the CDR3 is TGTGCCAGCAGTTTATCGGGAGGGCTCACTGAAGCTTTCTTT. Translation: CASSLSGGLTEAFF.

The rearrangement links TRBV4-2 to TRBJ1-1, with 8 bases lining up with TRBD1. The V gene's germline CDR1 is LGHNA and CDR2 YNFKEQ. The CDR3 is 16 residues long. The trim removed 0 bases at V and 11 bases at J, leaving 14 bases unmatched. The CDR3 DNA reads as TGTGCCAGCAGCCAAGATACAACCCCGACAGGGGTTGCGGCTTTCTTT. Translation: CASSQDTTPTGVAAFF.

V is TRBV27 and J is TRBJ2-3; 9 bases align to TRBD1. Germline assignment: CDR1 MNHEY and CDR2 SMNVEV (reference sequence). The CDR3 extends over 18 amino acids. V gave up 2 bases and J gave up 2 bases; unmatched junction bases: 11. CDR3 DNA sequence: TGTGCCAGCAGTTTACGACAGGGGGACTTCCTATCCACAGATACGCAGTATTTT. This codes for CASSLRQGDFLSTDTQYF.

The chain uses TRBV4-1 and TRBJ2-7, with no clear D. V was pared by 0 bases and J by 1 base, with 10 bases between. CDR1 and CDR2 from the germline V gene are MGHRA and YSYEKL. This CDR3 is 15 amino acids long. In DNA form, the CDR3 reads TGCGCCAGCAGCCAAGATCGGGTAGGATCCTACGAGCAGTACTTC. Translating it yields CASSQDRVGSYEQYF.

This clone has a single count. J is TRBJ2-1 and V is TRBV7-3; 10 bases map to TRBD1. Germline values: CDR1 SGHTA, CDR2 FQGTGA. The CDR3 consists of 19 residues. V trimming: 5 bases; J trimming: 2 bases; junction bases outside the gene matches: 15. Written as DNA, the CDR3 is TGTGCCAGCAGCACTCGACAGGGGGCTGATATAGGGGCCTACAATGAGCAGTTCTTC. Translation gives CASSTRQGADIGAYNEQFF.

The V and J genes are TRBV9 and TRBJ2-5, with no clear D. The CDR3 totals 14 residues. Germline values: CDR1 SGDLS, CDR2 YYNGEE. The ends were cut back, 0 bases at V and 0 bases at J, with 6 bases in the middle. This CDR3 reads CASSVGSYQETQYF. As DNA, the CDR3 is TGTGCCAGCAGCGTAGGTAGCTACCAAGAGACCCAGTACTTC.

V is TRBV4-1 and J is TRBJ1-1; 10 bases match TRBD1. The ends lost 0 bases at V and 11 bases at J; junction bases unmatched: 9. CDR3 length: 15 residues. CDR1 is MGHRA, CDR2 YSYEKL, per germline. CDR3 nucleotides: TGCGCCAGCAGCCAAGATGGACAGGGGGGTTCGGTGGCTTTCTTT. Amino acid sequence: CASSQDGQGGSVAFF.

The V call is TRBV5-6, the J call TRBJ1-1; 9 nucleotides match TRBD1. The V segment lost 4 bases and the J segment 4 bases; nucleotides outside the gene matches: 5. Germline CDR1 is SGHDT and CDR2 is YYEEEE. The CDR3 contains 14 residues. CDR3 region: CASSPDRGGTEAFF. DNA of the CDR3: TGTGCCAGCAGCCCGGACAGGGGAGGCACTGAAGCTTTCTTT.

The chain has TRBV5-6 and TRBJ2-1; 7 nucleotides align to TRBD2. Per germline, CDR1 SGHDT and CDR2 YYEEEE. After removal of 2 bases from V and 5 bases from J, the junction contained 10 bases not matched to a gene. This CDR3 comprises 16 residues. The CDR3 protein is CASSFWSFGTNNEQFF. The CDR3 DNA is TGTGCCAGCAGCTTTTGGAGTTTCGGGACTAACAATGAGCAGTTCTTC.

This sequence joins TRBV4-2 and TRBJ2-2; 8 bases align to TRBD2. The germline gives CDR1 LGHNA, CDR2 YNFKEQ. The ends lost 1 base at V and 2 bases at J; junction bases unmatched: 9. The CDR3 contains 18 residues. The CDR3 here is CASSQGFAGGINTGELFF. The CDR3 bases are TGTGCCAGCAGCCAAGGGTTTGCGGGGGGCATTAACACCGGGGAGCTGTTTTTT.

The chain combines TRBV5-4 with TRBJ1-2, with 9 bases fitting TRBD1. The CDR3 is 15 residues long. The J segment lost 1 base and the V segment lost 1 base, leaving 2 bases of the junction unmatched. Germline values: CDR1 SGHNT, CDR2 YYREEE (reference sequence). The CDR3 coding sequence is TGTGCCAGCAGCTTGAGGACAGGGGTTAACTATGGCTACACCTTC. Its protein product is CASSLRTGVNYGYTF.

The genes are TRBV12-5 and TRBJ1-2; a possible D gene is TRBD1 (5 bases). Trimming stripped 2 bases from V and 6 bases from J, with 13 bases between. In germline, CDR1 is LGHNT, CDR2 FRNRAP. The CDR3 length is 14 residues. The CDR3 protein is CASGLKLGVNGYTF. In DNA form, the CDR3 reads TGTGCTAGTGGTTTGAAATTAGGGGTTAATGGCTACACCTTC.

V is TRBV7-8 and J is TRBJ2-5; 10 nucleotides line up with TRBD2. This CDR3 spans 15 amino acids. Per the germline V gene, CDR1 is SGHVS and CDR2 is FQNEAQ. With 8 bases clipped from V and 2 bases from J, the junction kept 8 bases outside the gene matches. The CDR3 protein is CASLSGGYRQETQYF. CDR3 DNA sequence: TGTGCCAGCCTTAGCGGGGGGTACAGACAAGAGACCCAGTACTTC.

The chain is built from TRBV27 and TRBJ2-1; possible D gene TRBD2, 5 bases. The CDR3 is made up of 14 amino acids. V gave up 0 bases and J gave up 6 bases, with 9 bases separating them. The germline gives CDR1 MNHEY, CDR2 SMNVEV (reference sequence). Here the CDR3 DNA reads TGTGCCAGCAGTTTATCGACGGGGTTCAATGAGCAGTTCTTC. It translates to CASSLSTGFNEQFF.

The gene calls are TRBV6-6 and TRBJ1-1, with D uncertain. With 7 bases removed from V and 1 base from J, the gap between germline ends came to 10 bases. Germline assignment: CDR1 MNHNY and CDR2 SVGAGI (reference sequence). This CDR3 spans 13 amino acids. This chain's CDR3 is CASTTIGNTEAFF. The CDR3 DNA reads as TGTGCCAGCACCACGATCGGGAACACTGAAGCTTTCTTT.

The V call is TRBV4-1, the J call TRBJ1-2; possibly TRBD1 for D (6 bases). Trimming removed 0 bases at V and 3 bases at J, with 14 bases between. This CDR3 region has 16 residues. Looked up from germline, CDR1 is MGHRA and CDR2 is YSYEKL. Here the CDR3 DNA reads TGCGCCAGCAGCCAAGACTCTGAAGGGGGTTACTATGGCTACACCTTC. It translates to CASSQDSEGGYYGYTF.

The chain employs TRBV7-2 and TRBJ1-5; 7 bases map to TRBD1. CDR1 and CDR2 (germline): SGHTA, FQGNSA. After removal of 5 bases from V and 4 bases from J, the junction contained 8 bases not matched to a gene. The CDR3 spans 15 residues. The CDR3, as DNA: TGTGCCAGCAGCCAAACCGGGACAGCTAATCAGCCCCAGCATTTT. Protein: CASSQTGTANQPQHF. Full variable domain (rest looked up from reference TRBV7-2 and TRBJ1-5): GAGVSQSPSNKVTEKGKDVELRCDPISGHTALYWYRQSLGQGLEFLIYFQGNSAPDKSGLPSDRFSAERTGGSVSTLTIQRTQQEDSAVYLCASSQTGTANQPQHFGDGTRLSIL.

The chain couples TRBV11-2 to TRBJ1-2; the D gene is possibly TRBD1 (5 bases). The V gene lost 4 bases and the J gene lost 6 bases, with 15 bases spanning the gap. Germline loops: CDR1 SGHAT, CDR2 FQNNGV. The CDR3 is made up of 14 amino acids. The CDR3 DNA reads as TGTGCCAGCAGCTCCGGAGGGGTATTGGATGGCTACACCTTC. Encoded protein: CASSSGGVLDGYTF. The variable domain in full, with the rest retrieved from reference TRBV11-2 and TRBJ1-2, is EAGVAQSPRYKIIEKRQSVAFWCNPISGHATLYWYQQILGQGPKLLIQFQNNGVVDDSQLPKDRFSAERLKGVDSTLKIQPAKLEDSAVYLCASSSGGVLDGYTFGSGTRLTVV.

The V gene is TRBV6-1, the J gene TRBJ1-1; no clear D gene. Germline CDR1 MNHNS, CDR2 SASEGT. The CDR3 is made up of 13 amino acids. V lost 4 bases to trimming and J lost 7 bases, with 13 bases between them. CDR3 residues: CASSVLARREAFF. In DNA form, the CDR3 reads TGTGCCAGCAGTGTTCTGGCCAGGCGTGAAGCTTTCTTT.